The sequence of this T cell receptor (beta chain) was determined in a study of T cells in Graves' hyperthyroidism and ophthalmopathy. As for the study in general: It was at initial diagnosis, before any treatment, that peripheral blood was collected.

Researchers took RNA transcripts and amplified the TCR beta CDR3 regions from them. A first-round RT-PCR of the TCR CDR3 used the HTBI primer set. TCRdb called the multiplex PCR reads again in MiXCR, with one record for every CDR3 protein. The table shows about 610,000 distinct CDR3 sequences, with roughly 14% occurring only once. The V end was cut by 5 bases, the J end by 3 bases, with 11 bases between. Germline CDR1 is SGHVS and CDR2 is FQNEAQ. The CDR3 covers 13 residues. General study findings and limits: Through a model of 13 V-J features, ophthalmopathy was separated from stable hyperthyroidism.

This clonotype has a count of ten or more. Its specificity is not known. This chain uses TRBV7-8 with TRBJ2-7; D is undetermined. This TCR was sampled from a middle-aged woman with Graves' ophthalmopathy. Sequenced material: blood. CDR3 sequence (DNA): TGTGCCAGCAGCCCGCTCGAATACTACGAGCAGTACTTC. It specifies CASSPLEYYEQYF.